The next 24 T cell receptor beta chains were all read from a single sample in a study of OX40 agonist ivuxolimab in advanced cancers. The method was immunoSEQ multiplex PCR; TCRdb's version includes in-frame clones alone and lacks a portion of them. This sample has about 54,000 clones, with around 90% found just once. The sample in question was CD4+ or CD8+ T cells sorted from blood, obtained in a trial of the OX40 agonist ivuxolimab. The receptors were sampled from an adult with an advanced solid tumor such as melanoma, head and neck, liver or kidney cancer.

DNA for the CDR3: TGCGCCAGCAGCCGCGAGGGATCCTTGAAATACACCTTC. Translation: CASSREGSLKYTF. The genes are TRBV5-1 and TRBJ1-2; no firm D call. This CDR3 comprises 13 residues. The germline CDR1 and CDR2 sequences are SGHRS and YFSETQ. Trimming took off 4 bases at V and 11 bases at J, with 18 bases between the two ends. Combining the CDR3 with reference TRBV5-1 and TRBJ1-2 gives the whole variable domain KAGVTQTPRYLIKTRGQQVTLSCSPISGHRSVSWYQQTPGQGLQFLFEYFSETQRNKGNFPGRFSGRQFSNSRSEMNVSTLELGDSALYLCASSREGSLKYTFGSGTRLTVV.

The V and J genes are TRBV12-1 and TRBJ1-1. TRBV12-1 is given as a pseudogene. This CDR3 is built from 16 residues. The CDR3 DNA reads TGTGCCAGCAGCTTAGAGGTTAGCACGCCAAACACTGAAGCTTTCTTT. It specifies CASSLEVSTPNTEAFF.

This sequence joins TRBV27 and TRBJ2-3; D might be TRBD1 (6 bases). The CDR3 covers 14 residues. V was clipped by 4 bases and J by 5 bases, with 13 bases between them. In germline, CDR1 is MNHEY, CDR2 SMNVEV (reference sequence). In DNA, the CDR3 is TGTGCCAGCAGTTCTACAGGGTTAATAGATACGCAGTATTTT. This gives the protein CASSSTGLIDTQYF.

CDR3 bases: TGTGCCAGCAGCTTGGTTGTGACAGCGCCCTACGAGCAGTACTTC. It specifies CASSLVVTAPYEQYF. The chain has TRBV5-6 and TRBJ2-7; possibly TRBD1 for D (5 bases). The germline V gene has CDR1 SGHDT and CDR2 YYEEEE. V lost 0 bases, J lost 2 bases, and 12 bases lay in between. The CDR3 loop spans 15 amino acids.

The gene calls are TRBV7-9 and TRBJ2-7; D not certain. The CDR3 contains 14 residues. Germline CDR1 is SEHNR and CDR2 is FQNEAQ (reference sequence). V dropped 5 bases and J dropped 4 bases, with 15 bases sitting between them. This CDR3 is CASSPRDQGYEQYF. The CDR3 coding sequence is TGTGCCAGCAGCCCGCGCGACCAAGGATACGAGCAGTACTTC.

The chain carries TRBV6-1 and TRBJ1-1, with 10 bases matching TRBD1. Looked up from germline, CDR1 is MNHNS and CDR2 is SASEGT. Trimming removed 8 bases from V and 4 bases from J; junction bases left unmatched: 7. The CDR3 loop spans 14 amino acids. CDR3 sequence reads: CASGWTGGSTEAFF. As DNA, the CDR3 is TGTGCCAGCGGGTGGACAGGGGGTAGCACTGAAGCTTTCTTT.

The V and J genes are TRBV27 and TRBJ2-6; D remains unclear. The CDR3 extends over 16 amino acids. V dropped 1 base and J dropped 4 bases, with 11 bases sitting between them. Germline loops: CDR1 MNHEY, CDR2 SMNVEV (reference sequence). CDR3 sequence (DNA): TGTGCCAGCAGTTTATTAAGGGTAACGGGGGCCAACGTCCTGACTTTC. Protein: CASSLLRVTGANVLTF.

The rearrangement uses TRBV7-6 and TRBJ2-2; D unresolved. Trimming shortened V by 4 bases and J by 1 base, and 7 bases separated the two germline ends. The CDR3 extends over 14 amino acids. The germline gives CDR1 SGHVS, CDR2 FNYEAQ. The CDR3: CASSSTWNTGELFF. The CDR3 coding sequence is TGTGCCAGCAGCTCGACCTGGAACACCGGGGAGCTGTTTTTT. The whole variable domain, filled in from reference TRBV7-6 and TRBJ2-2, reads GAGVSQSPRYKVTKRGQDVALRCDPISGHVSLYWYRQALGQGPEFLTYFNYEAQQDKSGLPNDRFSAERPEGSISTLTIQRTEQRDSAMYRCASSSTWNTGELFFGEGSRLTVL.

The chain links TRBV30 to TRBJ2-2; D is uncertain. V gave up 2 bases and J gave up 6 bases, with 10 bases separating them. Germline loops: CDR1 GTSNPN, CDR2 SVGIG (reference sequence). The CDR3 loop spans 13 amino acids. Here the CDR3 DNA reads TGTGCCTGGAGTAAGGGTTGGGCCGGGGAGCTGTTTTTT. Translated: CAWSKGWAGELFF.

V and J are TRBV7-9 and TRBJ1-2; perhaps TRBD1 as D (5 bases). V lost 1 base, J lost 6 bases, and 18 bases lay in between. This CDR3 comprises 16 residues. The germline V gene encodes CDR1 SEHNR and CDR2 FQNEAQ (reference sequence). The DNA of the CDR3 is TGTGCCAGCAGCTTAGTTCTGTATCAGGGTTCGGATGGCTACACCTTC. It is translated as CASSLVLYQGSDGYTF.

This chain uses TRBV7-2 with TRBJ1-5, with a tentative D call TRBD1 (6 bases). The CDR3 length is 15 residues. Germline V gives CDR1 SGHTA, CDR2 FQGNSA. V lost 5 bases to trimming and J lost 4 bases, with 15 bases between them. The CDR3 sequence is CASSPRGARNQPQHF. The CDR3 DNA is TGTGCCAGCAGCCCCAGGGGCGCTAGAAATCAGCCCCAGCATTTT.

The chain combines TRBV6-5 with TRBJ2-3, with D tentatively TRBD2 (6 bases). The CDR3 sequence is 15 residues long. Germline CDR1 MNHEY, CDR2 SVGAGI. Trimming took 0 bases from V and 4 from J, leaving 11 bases between them. CDR3 amino acids: CASSYSSGISDTQYF. The CDR3 DNA is TGTGCCAGCAGTTACTCTAGCGGTATTTCAGATACGCAGTATTTT.

The chain combines TRBV6-6 with TRBJ2-7; TRBD2 aligns across 12 bases. CDR1 and CDR2 from the germline V gene are MNHNY and SVGAGI (reference sequence). The CDR3 spans 15 residues. After removal of 5 bases from V and 0 bases from J, the junction contained 2 bases not matched to a gene. CDR3 amino acids: CASSPSGRDSYEQYF. CDR3 sequence (DNA): TGTGCCAGCAGTCCTAGCGGGAGGGACTCCTACGAGCAGTACTTC.

V and J are TRBV27 and TRBJ2-1, with TRBD2 matching 8 bases. The CDR3 is made up of 17 amino acids. The germline V gene has CDR1 MNHEY and CDR2 SMNVEV (reference sequence). V trimming: 4 bases; J trimming: 3 bases; junction bases outside the gene matches: 11. The CDR3 sequence is CASSSSEREPYYNEQFF. As DNA, the CDR3 is TGTGCCAGCAGTTCCTCTGAGCGGGAGCCTTACTACAATGAGCAGTTCTTC.

The CDR3 coding sequence is TGCAGCGTGATGGGGGGGCGGAACTATGGCTACACCTTC. Its protein product is CSVMGGRNYGYTF. The chain is built from TRBV29-1 and TRBJ1-2; the D gene is possibly TRBD1 (6 bases). The CDR3 sequence is 13 residues long. CDR1 SQVTM and CDR2 ANQGSEA come from the germline V gene. Trimming pared 6 bases from V and 2 bases from J, leaving 13 bases between.

The V and J genes are TRBV7-9 and TRBJ2-2; TRBD2 aligns across 8 bases. Germline-derived CDR1 and CDR2 are SEHNR and FQNEAQ (reference sequence). J was trimmed by 3 bases and V by 2 bases; bases with no gene match: 5. The CDR3 loop spans 16 amino acids. CDR3 DNA sequence: TGTGCCAGCAGCTTAAGAGGTAGCGGGGACACCGGGGAGCTGTTTTTT. Its protein is CASSLRGSGDTGELFF.

This sequence joins TRBV2 and TRBJ2-2; D gene ambiguous. CDR3 length: 13 amino acids. Germline loops: CDR1 SNHLY, CDR2 FYNNEI. V dropped 1 base and J dropped 3 bases, with 3 bases sitting between them. The CDR3 protein is CASSEVYTGELFF. The CDR3 DNA follows: TGTGCCAGCAGTGAAGTCTACACCGGGGAGCTGTTTTTT.

The CDR3 DNA is TGTGCCAGCAGTGATACGGTAACAGAGGAATCAGCCGCCCAGCATTTT. Its protein is CASSDTVTEESAAQHF. The chain links TRBV2 to TRBJ1-5; no clear D. Germline V CDR1 and CDR2: SNHLY, FYNNEI. Trimming took off 3 bases at V and 11 bases at J, with 23 bases between the two ends. CDR3 length: 16 amino acids.

The V call is TRBV28, the J call TRBJ1-3; D is undetermined. The CDR3 extends over 14 amino acids. The V end lost 4 bases, the J end lost 4 bases, and 11 bases lay between the germline ends. Germline CDR1 is MDHEN and CDR2 is SYDVKM. The CDR3 region is CASSYDVSGNTIYF. The CDR3, as DNA: TGTGCCAGCAGTTACGATGTCTCGGGAAACACCATATATTTT. The entire variable domain, with the rest obtained from reference TRBV28 and TRBJ1-3, is as follows: DVKVTQSSRYLVKRTGEKVFLECVQDMDHENMFWYRQDPGLGLRLIYFSYDVKMKEKGDIPEGYSVSREKKERFSLILESASTNQTSMYLCASSYDVSGNTIYFGEGSWLTVV.

Concerning this clone: The junction departs from germline at one end; a sequencing error may be responsible. V is TRBV7-8 and J is TRBJ2-7; no definite D call. This CDR3 has 17 residues. Germline V lookup: CDR1 SGHVS, CDR2 FQNEAQ. CDR3 nucleotide sequence: TGTGCCAGCAGTTTAGTCCAACCGGGCCTCCGGCCCCTCGAGCAGTACTTC. Protein: CASSLVQPGLRPLEQYF.

This sequence joins TRBV4-2 and TRBJ2-4, with 14 bases identical to TRBD2. After removal of 1 base from V and 1 base from J, the junction contained 6 bases not matched to a gene. Germline V gene data show CDR1 as LGHNA and CDR2 as YNFKEQ. The CDR3 loop spans 19 amino acids. CDR3 sequence: CASSQGPGLAGAAKNIQYF. The CDR3, as DNA: TGTGCCAGCAGCCAAGGCCCGGGACTAGCGGGAGCGGCCAAAAACATTCAGTACTTC.

The V gene is TRBV11-3, the J gene TRBJ2-3; TRBD2 might be the D (6 bases). Germline-derived CDR1 and CDR2 are SGHNT and YENEEA. The CDR3 spans 14 residues. V was shortened by 5 bases and J by 1 base, with 10 bases between the two germline ends. The CDR3 DNA reads as TGTGCCAGCAGCCAAGGAGGGGGCACAGATACGCAGTATTTT. It encodes CASSQGGGTDTQYF.

The V call is TRBV9, the J call TRBJ1-1, with TRBD1 matching 9 bases. In germline, CDR1 is SGDLS, CDR2 YYNGEE. The CDR3 consists of 22 residues. V trimming: 0 bases; J trimming: 1 base; junction bases outside the gene matches: 22. In DNA, the CDR3 is TGTGCCAGCAGCGTAGGACACATCGGTGGGGACAGGGTACGGGGGGCGAACACTGAAGCTTTCTTT. It specifies CASSVGHIGGDRVRGANTEAFF.

The gene calls are TRBV7-9 and TRBJ2-5; D gene ambiguous. V lost 5 bases to trimming and J lost 5 bases, with 12 bases between them. The germline CDR1 and CDR2 sequences are SEHNR and FQNEAQ (reference sequence). This CDR3 contains 13 residues. CDR3 amino acids: CASSTTLWETQYF. CDR3 DNA sequence: TGTGCCAGCAGCACGACACTATGGGAGACCCAGTACTTC. Full variable domain (rest looked up from reference TRBV7-9 and TRBJ2-5): DTGVSQNPRHKITKRGQNVTFRCDPISEHNRLYWYRQTLGQGPEFLTYFQNEAQLEKSRLLSDRFSAERPKGSFSTLEIQRTEQGDSAMYLCASSTTLWETQYFGPGTRLLVL.